This T cell receptor (beta chain) originates from a study of response to subunit inactivated influenza vaccine. General study results and limits: It was the authors' suggestion that each seasonal influenza vaccination recruits few new T cells.

This clonotype was observed a few times. Its cognate antigen is unknown. TCRdb reprocessed the RT-PCR reads via MiXCR and lists one record per CDR3 protein. The sample has hundreds of thousands of distinct CDR3 sequences; 11% to 15% are singletons. Unmatched junction bases numbered 6, after V lost 1 base and J lost 0 bases. The CDR3 contains 15 residues. Germline values: CDR1 SQVTM, CDR2 ANQGSEA. The input for sequencing was PBMCs from blood, taken 14 to 15 days before vaccination. This receptor was taken from a man aged 45-60 years who received an inactivated influenza vaccine. The V and J genes are TRBV29-1 and TRBJ2-7, with 7 bases aligning to TRBD1. CDR3 loop: CSVEVWTGLSYEQYF. The DNA for the CDR3 is TGCAGCGTTGAAGTCTGGACAGGCCTCTCCTACGAGCAGTACTTC.